This passage covers 10 T cell receptor beta chains from one sample sequenced in a study of identical twins. TCRdb reanalysed the 5' RACE reads using MiXCR and keeps one entry per CDR3 protein. This repertoire shows some 1,700,000 distinct CDR3 sequences, roughly a third found once; its top ten account for 0.27%. Sequences were obtained from cord blood. Every receptor here comes from a newborn girl in good health.

As for this clonotype: A read error may account for a junction end that differs from germline. This chain joins TRBV7-2 and TRBJ1-2; D is unresolved. CDR3 length equals 16 residues. Germline V CDR1 and CDR2: SGHTA, FQGNSA. The CDR3 loop reads CASSLLQAAQNYGYTF. CDR3 coding DNA: TGTGCCAGCAGCTTACTCCAGGCAGCCCAGAACTATGGCTACACTTTC.

The chain uses TRBV7-2 and TRBJ1-2; 9 nucleotides match TRBD1. V trimming: 0 bases; J trimming: 5 bases; junction bases outside the gene matches: 10. The germline V gene has CDR1 SGHTA and CDR2 FQGNSA. This CDR3 comprises 17 residues. CDR3 sequence (DNA): TGTGCCAGCAGCTTAGCCCCACAGGGGGCGCGGTATTATGGCTACACCTTC. It specifies CASSLAPQGARYYGYTF.

This chain connects TRBV7-2 to TRBJ1-1, with D unclear. Germline V gene data show CDR1 as SGHTA and CDR2 as FQGNSA. CDR3 length: 13 residues. V was clipped by 1 base and J by 8 bases, with 11 bases between them. The CDR3 sequence is CASSLVAGGEAFF. The CDR3 DNA reads TGTGCCAGCAGCTTAGTGGCGGGTGGGGAAGCTTTCTTT.

The sample holds many counts of this clonotype. This chain uses TRBV10-3 with TRBJ1-2, with D possibly being TRBD1 (6 bases). The length of the CDR3 is 15 residues. Germline V gene lookup returns CDR1 ENHRY and CDR2 SYGVKD. The ends were cut back, 4 bases at V and 6 bases at J, with 18 bases in the middle. The CDR3 region is CAISGTHRVENGYTF. The DNA for the CDR3 is TGTGCCATCAGTGGAACTCACAGGGTGGAAAATGGCTACACCTTC.

This clonotype appeared many times. The chain combines TRBV4-1 with TRBJ2-1; the match to TRBD2 covers 8 bases. The germline gives CDR1 MGHRA, CDR2 YSYEKL. The junction had 0 bases not matched to a gene; V was cut back by 1 base and J by 7 bases. CDR3 size: 13 residues. CDR3: CASSQAGGNEQFF. In DNA, the CDR3 is TGCGCCAGCAGCCAAGCGGGAGGGAATGAGCAGTTCTTC.

This clonotype was counted between two and nine times. V and J are TRBV3-1 and TRBJ2-1; 14 positions match TRBD2. The J segment lost 0 bases and the V segment lost 4 bases, leaving 5 bases of the junction unmatched. The CDR3 contains 18 residues. Germline CDR1 is LGHDT and CDR2 is YNNKEL (reference sequence). The CDR3 loop reads CASSLRTSGRFSYNEQFF. The CDR3 DNA follows: TGTGCCAGCAGCCTTCGGACTAGCGGGAGGTTCTCCTACAATGAGCAGTTCTTC.

J is TRBJ1-2 and V is TRBV4-1; TRBD1 is a possible D gene (5 bases). Germline V gene lookup returns CDR1 MGHRA and CDR2 YSYEKL. The V end was cut by 3 bases, the J end by 2 bases, with 10 bases between. CDR3 length: 14 amino acids. The CDR3 loop is CASSHWRDNYGYTF. The CDR3 DNA is TGCGCCAGCAGCCATTGGAGGGACAACTATGGCTACACCTTC.

This clonotype showed up many times. The chain is built from TRBV5-1 and TRBJ2-3; 7 bases fit TRBD2. Germline V gives CDR1 SGHRS, CDR2 YFSETQ. The CDR3 is 15 amino acids. The J segment lost 0 bases and the V segment lost 2 bases, leaving 3 bases of the junction unmatched. CDR3 DNA sequence: TGCGCCAGCAGCTTAAGGACTAGTAGCACAGATACGCAGTATTTT. It is translated as CASSLRTSSTDTQYF.

The rearrangement joins TRBV20-1 to TRBJ2-3, with D possibly being TRBD1 (6 bases). Germline CDR1 reads DFQATT; CDR2 reads SNEGSKA (reference sequence). Trimming took off 1 base at V and 5 bases at J, with 7 bases between the two ends. The CDR3 has 12 amino acids. The CDR3 DNA is TGCAGTGCTAGAGGGGGGCAAGATACGCAGTATTTT. Translated, it gives CSARGGQDTQYF.

This clonotype has a handful of counts. The chain has TRBV7-8 and TRBJ2-1, with TRBD2 as a possible D gene (6 bases). Germline-derived CDR1 and CDR2 are SGHVS and FQNEAQ. The CDR3 runs 14 residues. Trimming took off 6 bases at V and 2 bases at J, with 11 bases between the two ends. Written as DNA, the CDR3 is TGTGCCAGCAGATTTGGCGGGGCCTACAATGAGCAGTTCTTC. As protein: CASRFGGAYNEQFF.